Below, one T cell receptor (beta chain) is given with its context. In the authors' workflow: Estimates of nucleated cell counts were drawn from the amplification of reference gene primers. Sequencing was performed with immunoSEQ multiplex PCR; in TCRdb, only in-frame clones are kept and a portion is missing. V and J calls and clone size are copied from that table; D and trimming were computed from the DNA. The table shows hundreds of thousands of clones, with about 89% occurring only once. CDR3 length: 16 amino acids. The germline V gene has CDR1 SEHNR and CDR2 FQNEAQ (reference sequence). V lost 4 bases, J lost 7 bases, and 13 bases stayed unmatched. These data come from a study of blood T cell repertoires in COVID-19. Study at large: Donors in the United States, Italy and Spain gave samples during acute or convalescent COVID-19.

The material sequenced was peripheral blood. The chain uses TRBV7-9 and TRBJ1-3; TRBD1 matches at 7 bases. The sequence derives from a man in his forties with acute or convalescent COVID-19. The CDR3 bases are TGTGCCAGCAGCTCACGACAGGGACTTGCGGTGAACACCATATATTTT. Protein product: CASSSRQGLAVNTIYF.